A selection of T cell receptor beta chains follows, all from one sample in a study of shared clonotypes between healthy human individuals. Using immunoSEQ multiplex PCR, the repertoire was profiled, and TCRdb retains in-frame clones only, with some absent. The data show fewer than 600,000 clones, around 75% seen once. Sequencing was done on a sample of PBMCs. These receptors were obtained from a woman in her 40s in good health. Some clones in this sample may be carry-over from other donors' samples. CDR3s leave out the opening cysteine and the closing phenylalanine or tryptophan. Expanded clones are given a class, and other clones once, few, many or no size at all.

j_call: TRBJ2-7
clone_size: NA
v_call: TRBV19
cdr3_aa: ASSNPGQGASYEQY

j_call: TRBJ2-7
clone_size: NA
v_call: TRBV7-2
cdr3_aa: ASSLVGVRTYEQY

j_call: TRBJ2-7
clone_size: NA
v_call: TRBV4-2
cdr3_aa: ASSQDTGLAGGRYEQY

j_call: TRBJ2-2
clone_size: NA
v_call: TRBV30
cdr3_aa: AWRGSNTGELF

j_call: TRBJ1-5
clone_size: NA
v_call: TRBV28
cdr3_aa: ASSRNTGVQPQH

j_call: TRBJ2-5
clone_size: NA
v_call: TRBV4-1
cdr3_aa: ASSRGQGAEETQY

j_call: TRBJ1-5
clone_size: NA
v_call: TRBV7-2
cdr3_aa: ASSLVSRVEGPQH

j_call: TRBJ2-1
clone_size: NA
v_call: TRBV18
cdr3_aa: ASSPKGDSDNEQF

j_call: TRBJ1-3
clone_size: many
v_call: TRBV2
cdr3_aa: ASRADNSGNTIY

j_call: TRBJ1-5
clone_size: NA
v_call: TRBV5-1
cdr3_aa: ASSLGGDNNQPQH

j_call: TRBJ2-7
clone_size: NA
v_call: TRBV5-4
cdr3_aa: ASKTGTSSYEQY

j_call: TRBJ1-3
clone_size: NA
v_call: TRBV27
cdr3_aa: ASSSRTGGGNTIY

j_call: TRBJ2-2
clone_size: NA
v_call: TRBV15
cdr3_aa: ATSRGQGAGELF

j_call: TRBJ2-6
clone_size: NA
v_call: TRBV5-4
cdr3_aa: ASSSYRGHLGTNVLT

j_call: TRBJ2-7
clone_size: NA
v_call: TRBV2
cdr3_aa: ANQQGPDYEQY

j_call: TRBJ2-1
clone_size: NA
v_call: TRBV5-1
cdr3_aa: ASSLARTGQGQF

j_call: TRBJ2-7
clone_size: NA
v_call: TRBV4-1
cdr3_aa: ASSQYISEPSYEQY

j_call: TRBJ2-7
clone_size: once
v_call: TRBV7-8
cdr3_aa: ASSPRDGYEQY

j_call: TRBJ2-7
clone_size: NA
v_call: TRBV5-6
cdr3_aa: ASSLGYGGIYEQY

j_call: TRBJ2-1
clone_size: NA
v_call: TRBV27
cdr3_aa: ASSFWTGQTNEQF

j_call: TRBJ2-1
clone_size: NA
v_call: TRBV4-2
cdr3_aa: ASSHPRHEQF

j_call: TRBJ2-3
clone_size: NA
v_call: TRBV25-1
cdr3_aa: ASSGSLAGASDTQY

j_call: TRBJ2-7
clone_size: NA
v_call: TRBV2
cdr3_aa: ASSTTVSYEQY

j_call: TRBJ2-7
clone_size: NA
v_call: TRBV5-1
cdr3_aa: ASARGGQGQGSHEQY

j_call: TRBJ2-2
clone_size: NA
v_call: TRBV4-2
cdr3_aa: ASREAGQGYAGELF

j_call: TRBJ2-3
clone_size: few
v_call: TRBV9
cdr3_aa: ASSPTSGTDTQY

j_call: TRBJ1-4
clone_size: NA
v_call: TRBV7-9
cdr3_aa: ASSFGTENEKLF

j_call: TRBJ1-1
clone_size: NA
v_call: TRBV18
cdr3_aa: ASSPRQGETEAF

j_call: TRBJ1-2
clone_size: NA
v_call: TRBV5-6
cdr3_aa: ASSLAAGTVNGYT

j_call: TRBJ2-2
clone_size: NA
v_call: TRBV30
cdr3_aa: AWDRTNTGELF

j_call: TRBJ2-2
clone_size: NA
v_call: TRBV5-1
cdr3_aa: ASSSVGTLNTGELF

j_call: TRBJ1-1
clone_size: NA
v_call: TRBV5-1
cdr3_aa: ASSLAGGTTEAF

j_call: TRBJ2-7
clone_size: NA
v_call: TRBV6-6
cdr3_aa: ASSYSGHSSHEQY

j_call: TRBJ1-5
clone_size: NA
v_call: TRBV10-3
cdr3_aa: ASSGQTGHSQPQH

j_call: TRBJ1-2
clone_size: NA
v_call: TRBV28
cdr3_aa: ASSLGTGLEFGGYT

j_call: TRBJ1-4
clone_size: once
v_call: TRBV7-2
cdr3_aa: ASSYDRVSEKLF

j_call: TRBJ2-3
clone_size: NA
v_call: TRBV29-1
cdr3_aa: SVPNQDRGDTQY

j_call: TRBJ2-5
clone_size: NA
v_call: TRBV5-1
cdr3_aa: ASSPDIQGAETQY

j_call: TRBJ2-5
clone_size: many
v_call: TRBV4-3
cdr3_aa: ASSQGQGAQETQY

j_call: TRBJ2-6
clone_size: once
v_call: TRBV6-5
cdr3_aa: ASSSGVSGANVLT

j_call: TRBJ2-7
clone_size: NA
v_call: TRBV6-6
cdr3_aa: ASSRDRVYEQY

j_call: TRBJ1-2
clone_size: NA
v_call: TRBV9
cdr3_aa: ASSVATGRAGGYT

j_call: TRBJ1-5
clone_size: NA
v_call: TRBV19
cdr3_aa: ASSPGTGRTKPQH

j_call: TRBJ2-7
clone_size: NA
v_call: TRBV27
cdr3_aa: ASSLSGTGWNEQY

j_call: TRBJ1-2
clone_size: NA
v_call: TRBV6-5
cdr3_aa: ASSYDPDPSYGYT

j_call: TRBJ1-1
clone_size: few
v_call: TRBV7-2
cdr3_aa: ASSLSRTVTEAF

j_call: TRBJ2-5
clone_size: NA
v_call: TRBV15
cdr3_aa: ATSRDIEAVTTQY

j_call: TRBJ2-1
clone_size: NA
v_call: TRBV5-4
cdr3_aa: ASSLEREAHNEQF

j_call: TRBJ2-1
clone_size: NA
v_call: TRBV29-1
cdr3_aa: SVLTGGSYNEQF

j_call: TRBJ1-2
clone_size: NA
v_call: TRBV4-1
cdr3_aa: ASSQVIRTNRSVYGYT

j_call: TRBJ2-5
clone_size: NA
v_call: TRBV28
cdr3_aa: ASSLFTVSVGTQY

j_call: TRBJ2-1
clone_size: NA
v_call: TRBV6-5
cdr3_aa: ASSQGAGGPQF

j_call: TRBJ2-7
clone_size: few
v_call: TRBV11-2
cdr3_aa: ASSLGTGVYEQY

j_call: TRBJ2-3
clone_size: NA
v_call: TRBV4-1
cdr3_aa: ASSLSGRGEDTQY

j_call: TRBJ2-1
clone_size: NA
v_call: TRBV28
cdr3_aa: AAGVAGTSSYNEQF

j_call: TRBJ1-2
clone_size: few
v_call: TRBV7-2
cdr3_aa: ASSLRPGRDYGYT

j_call: TRBJ1-2
clone_size: NA
v_call: TRBV11-2
cdr3_aa: ASSPQQGLINYGYT

j_call: TRBJ1-3
clone_size: NA
v_call: TRBV7-9
cdr3_aa: ASSLAAVSGNTIY